These 3 T cell receptor beta chains came from one sample sequenced in a study of T-cell memory formation after mild COVID-19. TCRdb called the 5' RACE reads again in MiXCR, with one record for every CDR3 protein. The table lists hundreds of thousands of distinct CDR3 sequences, around 13% of them singletons. Sequencing input: PBMCs or a T cell subset sorted from them (not recorded which). The receptors shown here come from a man aged 18 to 35 who had mild COVID-19 (a few samples of this study predate the infection). Cell type and time point are not known.

This rearrangement joins TRBV12-3 or TRBV12-4 to TRBJ1-2; 7 positions match TRBD1. CDR3 size: 14 residues. With 7 bases clipped from V and 8 bases from J, the junction kept 13 bases outside the gene matches. CDR3 protein: CASTHTGELQGYTF. The CDR3 DNA reads TGTGCCAGCACCCACACAGGGGAGCTTCAGGGCTACACCTTC.

This rearrangement joins TRBV28 to TRBJ2-7; D remains ambiguous. V was pared by 2 bases and J by 1 base, with 12 bases between. The CDR3 extends over 15 amino acids. The V gene's germline CDR1 is MDHEN and CDR2 SYDVKM. The CDR3 region has the DNA TGTGCCAGCAGTTTAAAGGGCTCCAGGTCCTACGAGCAGTACGTC. It codes for CASSLKGSRSYEQYV.

This clonotype was detected a few times. The chain couples TRBV11-2 to TRBJ1-2; D might be TRBD1 (6 bases). Germline CDR1 reads SGHAT; CDR2 reads FQNNGV. V was trimmed by 6 bases and J by 3 bases, leaving 17 bases between them. CDR3 length: 15 residues. As DNA, the CDR3 is TGTGCCAGCAGGACGACAGGACTCCCTGACTATGGCTACACCTTC. Protein sequence: CASRTTGLPDYGYTF.